This TCR beta chain was documented in a study of brain T cells in children with intractable seizures. Study-wide results and caveats: Pre-surgery blood may have been undersampled, hiding some clones.

Details on this clone: Its specificity is not known.

V shed 4 bases and J 2 bases; nucleotides not matched to a gene: 3. Germline CDR1 LNHDA, CDR2 SQIVND (reference sequence). This CDR3 contains 15 residues. Profiling relied on immunoSEQ multiplex PCR, and the TCRdb table lists in-frame clones only, not all of them. Of about 340,000 clones listed, approximately 93% are singletons. Time point denoted: blood from clinic visit 5 months post-surgery; TSC patient then seizure free. The gene calls are TRBV19 and TRBJ2-1; 9 bases agree with TRBD2. Sequenced here: peripheral blood, sampled 4 to 6 months after surgery. This TCR came from a boy in the first two years of life with tuberous sclerosis and intractable seizures. As DNA, the CDR3 is TGTGCCAGTAGTACTTCTAGCGGGGCCTACAATGAGCAGTTCTTC. Translating gives CASSTSSGAYNEQFF.